Sequencing of this T cell receptor (beta chain) was carried out in a study of blood T cell repertoires in COVID-19. The assay was immunoSEQ multiplex PCR, and TCRdb's table has in-frame clones only and misses some. The data show around 180,000 clones, with more than 80% seen just once and more than 10% held by the top ten. This clone was recorded once. The CDR3 has 15 residues. The ends lost 2 bases at V and 2 bases at J; junction bases unmatched: 4. Per the germline V gene, CDR1 is SGHRS and CDR2 is YFSETQ. This rearrangement joins TRBV5-1 to TRBJ2-3, with 8 bases identical to TRBD2. The receptor comes from a middle-aged man who had recovered from COVID-19. Sequencing was performed on PBMCs or T cells enriched from blood (not recorded which). The CDR3 DNA sequence: TGCGCCAGCAGCTTAGGCGGGAGGATCACAGATACGCAGTATTTT. Protein: CASSLGGRITDTQYF.